This record covers a single T cell receptor (beta chain). Its antigen remains unidentified. No much larger clone exists at a distance of one base, and base qualities are not known. V is trimmed back by 4 bases and J by 4 bases, and the junction contains 9 bases that no gene match accounts for. The CDR3 goes from the cysteine to the phenylalanine over 16 residues. Only CDR3 DNA remains: 48 bases, in frame from the first base. According to the germline V gene, CDR1 reads ENHRY and CDR2 reads SYGVKD. Only healthy Caucasian donors were included. Three pairs of female monozygotic twins, all aged about 18 to 30 years, were included in the twin cohort. The RNA used for TCR libraries was isolated from peripheral blood mononuclear cells. The source of the sample is a study of identical twins (TCRdb year 2016). Turning to the overall study: The study deep-sequenced TCR alpha and beta repertoires from monozygotic twins, unrelated adults of various ages and cord blood to test whether fetal clonotypes persist. To rule out contamination, replicate twin experiments were performed at different times with different library preparation protocols.

The library came from 5' RACE. Reads for this sample came from an Illumina HiSeq 2000. Template switching added a universal primer binding site, and the final cDNA carried a unique molecular identifier that allowed TCR cDNA molecules to be counted accurately. First-strand cDNA for TCR alpha and beta chains was synthesized from specific primers in the conserved constant-segment region. Each cDNA library was double barcoded, with a SMART-Mk sample barcode plus Illumina barcodes, to control for contamination. TruSeq adapter sequences along with Illumina sample barcodes were introduced in two successive PCR steps. The TCR alpha and beta cDNA libraries were sequenced on the Illumina HiSeq platform using custom primers. Regarding the original processing steps: Unique molecular identifiers were extracted from raw reads with MiGEC, and CDR3 positions were determined with MiXCR. Recombination models were inferred per individual with the repgenHMM and IGoR tools using an EM algorithm. The tcR package in R was used for shared clonotype analysis, with sharing normalized by the product of cloneset sizes. To study raw recombination without the effects of thymic and clonal selection, out-of-frame nonproductive sequences were analyzed. TCRdb itself trimmed the public reads at Q25 with fastp, ran MiXCR and retained productive beta chains. Rows are unified per CDR3 protein, each entry keeping the most common DNA and genes. TCRdb, rather than the study authors, made the V and J calls. This sample gives some 660,000 distinct CDR3 sequences in total; more than 6.5% of them show up just once. The top ten clones comprise 0.8% to 1% of the sample.

Findings and caveats that apply to the study as a whole: Abundant cord blood beta clonotypes carried fewer insertions; young adult naive repertoires showed a weaker similar trend, while memory repertoires showed none. Compared with coincidental sharing between unrelated individuals, out-of-frame TCR alpha sequences shared between twins showed an excess of sequences with low generation probability. In monozygotic twins, recombination models systematically underestimated out-of-frame TCR alpha sharing, but the models matched the sharing seen between unrelated individuals. Because the same donors could not be followed over many years, the conclusions relied on cross-sectional statistical analysis. Zero-insertion analyses could be partly confounded by invariant T cells such as MAIT and iNKT, although diverse VJ usage argued against such confounding for most clonotypes. In beta out-of-frame sequences, excess twin sharing was weaker, because having fewer shared sequences lowered the signal-to-noise ratio.

Separately, the same data were catalogued under a study of yellow fever vaccine responses in identical twins. Per the second study: According to the authors, the vaccine-induced T cell response in identical twins seemed to be partly convergent and partly specific to each individual. In the study, vaccine-responding T cell clones were precisely tracked in identical twins.

The rearrangement combines TRBV10-3 with TRBJ2-1; 8 bases in between match TRBD1. This clonotype originated in a woman under 30 in good health. The sample was PBMCs. The CDR3 protein: CAISGVRQGSYNEQFF. The nucleotide sequence is given as TGTGCCATCAGTGGAGTTCGACAGGGGTCGTACAATGAGCAGTTCTTC.